The 13 T cell receptor beta chains listed next were all sequenced from one sample in a study of blood T cell repertoires in COVID-19. Only in-frame clones appear in the TCRdb table, and some are missing; sequencing was by immunoSEQ multiplex PCR. The data contain nearly 60,000 clones, nearly 90% of them singletons. Source material: peripheral blood. The source is a man in his 60s with active COVID-19.

V and J are TRBV9 and TRBJ1-5; 8 bases map to TRBD1. There are 15 residues in the CDR3. Unmatched junction bases numbered 9, after V lost 5 bases and J lost 5 bases. Germline V lookup: CDR1 SGDLS, CDR2 YYNGEE. This CDR3 is CASRLQGDRDQPQHF. Written as DNA, the CDR3 is TGTGCCAGCAGACTACAGGGGGATCGGGATCAGCCCCAGCATTTT.

The chain has TRBV9 and TRBJ1-2; no definite D call. Germline V gene lookup returns CDR1 SGDLS and CDR2 YYNGEE. Trimming took off 4 bases at V and 0 bases at J, with 13 bases between the two ends. The CDR3 loop spans 15 amino acids. The CDR3 DNA follows: TGTGCCAGCAGCCCGTGGCAGGATTCTAACTATGGCTACACCTTC. Protein sequence: CASSPWQDSNYGYTF.

The chain recombines TRBV5-5 with TRBJ2-5, with D maybe TRBD2 (6 bases). Trimming stripped 6 bases from V and 5 bases from J, with 17 bases between. The germline gives CDR1 SGHKS, CDR2 YYEKEE (reference sequence). The CDR3 totals 14 residues. CDR3 protein: CASTKGWGVETQYF. The CDR3 DNA is TGTGCCAGCACCAAAGGGTGGGGGGTTGAGACCCAGTACTTC.

V is TRBV2 and J is TRBJ1-2; 7 nucleotides line up with TRBD1. The V gene end was trimmed by 7 bases and the J gene end by 4 bases; junction bases not matched to a gene: 3. Germline assignment: CDR1 SNHLY and CDR2 FYNNEI. The CDR3 is 12 residues long. CDR3 sequence: CASKRDSYGYTF. CDR3 DNA: TGTGCCAGCAAAAGGGACAGCTATGGCTACACCTTC.

The chain carries TRBV19 and TRBJ2-3; TRBD2 matches 12 bases. This CDR3 is 15 amino acids long. Germline values: CDR1 LNHDA, CDR2 SQIVND (reference sequence). V dropped 7 bases and J dropped 7; count of bases not matched to a gene: 9. The CDR3 region is CASTPRLAGVNTQYF. CDR3 nucleotides: TGTGCCAGTACGCCCCGACTAGCGGGAGTTAATACGCAGTATTTT.

This chain uses TRBV28 with TRBJ2-7; 9 nucleotides match TRBD1. V shed 6 bases and J 1 base; nucleotides not matched to a gene: 7. Germline CDR1 reads MDHEN; CDR2 reads SYDVKM. CDR3 length: 15 amino acids. CDR3 sequence reads: CASSLPGQGSYEQYF. The DNA of the CDR3 is TGTGCCAGCAGCCTACCGGGACAGGGATCCTACGAGCAGTACTTC. Based on the CDR3 plus reference TRBV28 and TRBJ2-7, the full variable domain is DVKVTQSSRYLVKRTGEKVFLECVQDMDHENMFWYRQDPGLGLRLIYFSYDVKMKEKGDIPEGYSVSREKKERFSLILESASTNQTSMYLCASSLPGQGSYEQYFGPGTRLTVT.

V gene TRBV7-9 combines with J gene TRBJ1-1; D gene ambiguous. CDR3 size: 12 residues. Germline values: CDR1 SEHNR, CDR2 FQNEAQ (reference sequence). V lost 0 bases to trimming and J lost 11 bases, with 10 bases between them. Here the CDR3 DNA reads TGTGCCAGCAGCTTAGCCGGACTGGGGGCTTTCTTT. Amino acid sequence: CASSLAGLGAFF.

The CDR3 loop is CASSLLYSYNEQFF. DNA of the CDR3: TGCGCCAGCAGCCTCTTATACTCCTACAATGAGCAGTTCTTC. The chain links TRBV4-1 to TRBJ2-1; D unresolved. The CDR3 length is 14 residues. Trimming took off 4 bases at V and 0 bases at J, with 7 bases between the two ends. Looked up from germline, CDR1 is MGHRA and CDR2 is YSYEKL.

V and J are TRBV10-3 and TRBJ2-3, with a weak D call TRBD1 (5 bases). In germline, CDR1 is ENHRY, CDR2 SYGVKD. The CDR3 sequence is 13 residues long. V was shortened by 10 bases and J by 2 bases, with 13 bases between the two germline ends. CDR3 amino acids: CATVQDNTDTQYF. CDR3 in DNA: TGTGCCACCGTACAGGACAACACAGATACGCAGTATTTT.

CDR3 region: CSVTFSGRAWDEQFF. In nucleotides, the CDR3 is TGCAGCGTGACCTTCAGCGGGAGGGCCTGGGATGAGCAGTTCTTC. The genes are TRBV29-1 and TRBJ2-1, with TRBD2 identical over 10 bases. There are 15 residues in the CDR3. Trimming took 6 bases from V and 8 from J; bases not matched to a gene: 13. Germline CDR1 is SQVTM and CDR2 is ANQGSEA.

This sequence joins TRBV5-5 and TRBJ2-2; TRBD1 matches at 7 bases. The CDR3 consists of 18 residues. Germline CDR1 and CDR2: SGHKS and YYEKEE (reference sequence). Germline trimming cut 0 bases from V and 8 bases from J; bases unmatched to any gene: 16. The CDR3 loop reads CASSLALPGQIIEGELFF. DNA for the CDR3: TGTGCCAGCAGCTTGGCTTTGCCGGGACAGATTATTGAGGGGGAGCTGTTTTTT.

This sequence joins TRBV24-1 and TRBJ2-1, with TRBD1 matching over 8 bases. The ends lost 4 bases at V and 2 bases at J; junction bases unmatched: 3. Germline V gives CDR1 KGHDR, CDR2 SFDVKD. The CDR3 length is 15 residues. The CDR3: CATSDPGGAYNEQFF. CDR3 nucleotide sequence: TGTGCCACCAGTGACCCAGGGGGCGCCTACAATGAGCAGTTCTTC.

The chain couples TRBV12-3 or TRBV12-4 to TRBJ2-5; the D is unclear. The CDR3 consists of 11 residues. With 3 bases removed from V and 5 bases from J, the gap between germline ends came to 4 bases. This CDR3 reads CASSLAETQYF. The CDR3 DNA is TGTGCCAGCAGTTTGGCTGAGACCCAGTACTTC.